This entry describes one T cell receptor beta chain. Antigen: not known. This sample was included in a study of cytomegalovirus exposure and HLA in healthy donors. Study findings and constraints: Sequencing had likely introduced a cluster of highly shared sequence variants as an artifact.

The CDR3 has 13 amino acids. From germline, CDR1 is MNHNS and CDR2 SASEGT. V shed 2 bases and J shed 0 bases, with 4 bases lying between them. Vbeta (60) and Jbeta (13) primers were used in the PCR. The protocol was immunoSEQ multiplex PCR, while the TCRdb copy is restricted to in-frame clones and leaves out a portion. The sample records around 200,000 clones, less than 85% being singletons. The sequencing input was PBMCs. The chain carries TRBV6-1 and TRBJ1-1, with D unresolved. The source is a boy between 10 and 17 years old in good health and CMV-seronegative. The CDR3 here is CASSERLNTEAFF. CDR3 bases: TGTGCCAGCAGTGAACGTCTGAACACTGAAGCTTTCTTT.